This paragraph covers one T cell receptor beta chain sequence. Other DNA sequences in this specimen translate into the identical CDR3. This entry is derived from a study of ipilimumab plus nivolumab after autologous stem cell transplantation. This table comes from immunoSEQ multiplex PCR, and its TCRdb copy is limited to in-frame clones, with some not included. The table shows 17,000 or so clones, with around four fifths occurring only once. Looked up from germline, CDR1 is MNHEY and CDR2 is SVGAGI. V lost 5 bases, J lost 1 base, and 9 bases lay in between. The CDR3 spans 15 residues. This clonotype was obtained from a male donor with diffuse large B-cell lymphoma. The gene calls are TRBV6-5 and TRBJ2-6; no reliable D call. The sequenced sample was PBMCs, obtained in a trial of ipilimumab plus nivolumab as post-transplant consolidation. For the CDR3, the DNA is TGTGCCAGCAGTACCTCAGAGTCTGGGGCCAACGTCCTGACTTTC. It encodes CASSTSESGANVLTF.